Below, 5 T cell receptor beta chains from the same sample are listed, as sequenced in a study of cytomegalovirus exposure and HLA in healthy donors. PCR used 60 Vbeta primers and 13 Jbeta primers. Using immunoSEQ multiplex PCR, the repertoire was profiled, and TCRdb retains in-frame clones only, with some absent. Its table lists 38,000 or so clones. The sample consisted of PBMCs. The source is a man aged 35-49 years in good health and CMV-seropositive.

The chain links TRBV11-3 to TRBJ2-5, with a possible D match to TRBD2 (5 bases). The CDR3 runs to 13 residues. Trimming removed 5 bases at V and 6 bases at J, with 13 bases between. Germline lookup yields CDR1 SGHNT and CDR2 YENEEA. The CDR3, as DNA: TGTGCCAGCAGCCCGGAGGACCGGAAGACCCAGTACTTC. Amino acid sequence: CASSPEDRKTQYF.

Here the CDR3 DNA reads TGTGCCTGGACCCGGGGACAGGCAGGTTACAATTCACCCCTCCACTTT. This codes for CAWTRGQAGYNSPLHF. This rearrangement joins TRBV30 to TRBJ1-6; 8 nucleotides match TRBD1. Trimming took 4 bases from V and 7 from J; bases not matched to a gene: 12. CDR1 GTSNPN and CDR2 SVGIG come from the germline V gene (reference sequence). The CDR3 covers 16 residues.

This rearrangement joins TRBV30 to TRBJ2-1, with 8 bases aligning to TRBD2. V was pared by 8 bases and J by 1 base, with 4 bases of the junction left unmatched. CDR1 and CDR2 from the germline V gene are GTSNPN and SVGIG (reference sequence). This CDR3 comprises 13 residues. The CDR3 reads CAISGSSYNEQFF. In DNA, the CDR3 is TGTGCCATAAGCGGGAGTTCCTACAATGAGCAGTTCTTC.

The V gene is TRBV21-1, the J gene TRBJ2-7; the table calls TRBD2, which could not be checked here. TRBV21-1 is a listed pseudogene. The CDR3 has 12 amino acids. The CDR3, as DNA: TGTGCCAGCCCCCGAGAAATCTACGAGCAGTACTTC. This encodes CASPREIYEQYF.

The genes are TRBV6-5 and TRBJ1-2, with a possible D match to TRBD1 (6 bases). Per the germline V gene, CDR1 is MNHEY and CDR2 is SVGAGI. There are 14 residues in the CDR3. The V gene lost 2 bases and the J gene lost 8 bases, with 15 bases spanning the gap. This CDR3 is CASSYEAGVGGYTF. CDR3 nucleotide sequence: TGTGCCAGCAGTTACGAAGCAGGGGTTGGCGGCTACACCTTC.